Below, 2 T cell receptor beta chains from the same sample are listed, as sequenced in a study of shared clonotypes between healthy human individuals. CD45RO-negative, CCR7-positively selected cells formed the naive CD8 fraction, excluding terminally differentiated effector memory CD45RA+ cells. Using immunoSEQ multiplex PCR, the repertoire was profiled, and TCRdb retains in-frame clones only, with some absent. Among approximately 590,000 clones listed, roughly 95% were seen once. Sequenced: naive CD8+ T cells sorted from blood. The origin of the receptors is a woman aged 30 to 39 in good health.

The V gene is TRBV5-1, the J gene TRBJ2-7; 10 positions match TRBD2. The CDR3 totals 14 residues. J gave up 0 bases and V 5 bases, and 2 bases lay outside the gene matches. Germline V gives CDR1 SGHRS, CDR2 YFSETQ. The CDR3 DNA reads TGCGCCAGCAGAGGGACTAGCGTCTCCTACGAGCAGTACTTC. This codes for CASRGTSVSYEQYF.

The V gene is TRBV5-1, the J gene TRBJ2-7, with D uncertain. Germline V gene lookup returns CDR1 SGHRS and CDR2 YFSETQ. This CDR3 spans 15 amino acids. The V and J ends lost 0 bases and 0 bases respectively, with 10 bases between them. CDR3 amino acids: CASSLASSRSYEQYF. The DNA for the CDR3 is TGCGCCAGCAGCTTGGCCAGCAGCCGCTCCTACGAGCAGTACTTC.